This T cell receptor (beta chain) was captured in a study of T cell responses to AZD1222 COVID-19 vaccine. Data came from immunoSEQ multiplex PCR; TCRdb stores just in-frame clones and leaves some out. The sample has more than 90,000 clones; approximately 86% are singletons. About this clone itself: No antigen is known for it.

Germline V CDR1 and CDR2: SGDLS, YYNGEE. The CDR3 contains 16 residues. V gave up 1 base and J gave up 7 bases; unmatched junction bases: 13. Study outcomes and limitations: The sample set comprised mostly white British donors with more females, and clonal diversity was possibly underestimated.

The sequencing used peripheral blood, collected on day 0 of AZD1222 vaccination. The receptor was derived from an adult in good health. V and J are TRBV9 and TRBJ2-5; 7 bases are shared with TRBD1. The CDR3 DNA is TGTGCCAGCAGCGTAAAAGGCCCGGACAGGTCGGGGACCCAGTACTTC. This codes for CASSVKGPDRSGTQYF.